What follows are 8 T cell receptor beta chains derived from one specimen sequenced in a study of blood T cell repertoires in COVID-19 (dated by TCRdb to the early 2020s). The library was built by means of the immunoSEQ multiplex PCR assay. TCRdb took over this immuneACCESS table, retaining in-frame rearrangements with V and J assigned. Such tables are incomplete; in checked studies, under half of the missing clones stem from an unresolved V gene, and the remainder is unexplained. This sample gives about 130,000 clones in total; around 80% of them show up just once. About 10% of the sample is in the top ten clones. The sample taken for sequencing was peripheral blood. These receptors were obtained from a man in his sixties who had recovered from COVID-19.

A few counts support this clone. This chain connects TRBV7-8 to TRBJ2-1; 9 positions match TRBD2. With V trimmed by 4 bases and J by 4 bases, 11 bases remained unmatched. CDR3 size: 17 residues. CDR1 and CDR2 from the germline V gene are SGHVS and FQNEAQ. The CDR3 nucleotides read TGTGCCAGCAGCTCAAAGGGGACTAGCATTTCATACAATGAGCAGTTCTTC. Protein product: CASSSKGTSISYNEQFF.

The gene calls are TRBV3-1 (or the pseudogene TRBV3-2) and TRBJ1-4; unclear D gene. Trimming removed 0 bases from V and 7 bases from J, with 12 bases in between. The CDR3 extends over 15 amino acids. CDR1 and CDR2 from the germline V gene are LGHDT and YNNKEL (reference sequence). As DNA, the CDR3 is TGTGCCAGCAGCCAAGAGTCACAAGTTCGTGAAAAACTGTTTTTT. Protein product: CASSQESQVREKLFF.

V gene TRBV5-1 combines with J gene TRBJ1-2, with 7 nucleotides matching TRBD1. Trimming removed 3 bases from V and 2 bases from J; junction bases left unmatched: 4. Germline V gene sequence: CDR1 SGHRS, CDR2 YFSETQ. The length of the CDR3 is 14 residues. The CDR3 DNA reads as TGCGCCAGCAGCTCGACACAGGGGAACTATGGCTACACCTTC. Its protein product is CASSSTQGNYGYTF.

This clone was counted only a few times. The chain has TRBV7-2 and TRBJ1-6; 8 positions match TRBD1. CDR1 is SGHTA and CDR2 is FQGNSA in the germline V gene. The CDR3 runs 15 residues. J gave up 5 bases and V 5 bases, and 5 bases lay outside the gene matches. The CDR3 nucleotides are TGTGCCAGCAGCCCACAGGGGGGGGATAATTCACCCCTCCACTTT. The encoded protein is CASSPQGGDNSPLHF.

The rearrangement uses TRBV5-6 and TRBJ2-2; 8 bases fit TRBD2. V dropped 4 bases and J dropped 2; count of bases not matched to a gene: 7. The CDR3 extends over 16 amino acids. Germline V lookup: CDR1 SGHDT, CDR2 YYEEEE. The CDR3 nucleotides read TGTGCCAGCAGCCCTACGGGGGGGGTCAACACCGGGGAGCTGTTTTTT. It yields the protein CASSPTGGVNTGELFF.

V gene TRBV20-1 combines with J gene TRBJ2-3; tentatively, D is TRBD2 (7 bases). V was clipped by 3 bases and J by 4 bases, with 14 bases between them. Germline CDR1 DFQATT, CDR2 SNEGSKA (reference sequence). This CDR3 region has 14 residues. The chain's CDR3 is CSASLGGAADTQYF. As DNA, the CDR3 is TGCAGTGCTAGTTTAGGGGGGGCCGCAGATACGCAGTATTTT.

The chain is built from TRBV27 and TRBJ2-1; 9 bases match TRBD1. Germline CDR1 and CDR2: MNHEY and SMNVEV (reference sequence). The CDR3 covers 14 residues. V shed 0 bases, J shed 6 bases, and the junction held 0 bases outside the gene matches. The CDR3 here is CASSLSTGGNEQFF. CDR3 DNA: TGTGCCAGCAGTTTATCGACAGGGGGCAATGAGCAGTTCTTC.

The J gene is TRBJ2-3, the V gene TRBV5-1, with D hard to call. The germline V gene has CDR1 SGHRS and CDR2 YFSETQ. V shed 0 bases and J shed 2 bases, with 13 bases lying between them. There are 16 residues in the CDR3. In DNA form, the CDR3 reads TGCGCCAGCAGCTTGGGTGCCAGCGCCATCACAGATACGCAGTATTTT. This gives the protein CASSLGASAITDTQYF.